The clone carrying this T cell receptor (beta chain) has only a few counts. What it recognizes is unknown. The time point was: newly diagnosed, previously untreated cHL patient sample. Isolation of CD4+ T cells from thawed PBMCs was performed by magnetic negative selection. Serving as comparison were PBMCs from newly diagnosed, untreated classical Hodgkin lymphoma, which were sequenced alongside the relapsed/refractory trial patients. TCRdb's copy holds only in-frame clones and misses some; the assay was immunoSEQ multiplex PCR. Found here are about 20,000 clones, about four fifths of them singletons; the top ten hold under 1.5%. These data belong to a study of PD-1 blockade in classical Hodgkin lymphoma. CDR1 is SGHNT, CDR2 YENEEA, per germline. The CDR3 consists of 16 residues. The V end was cut by 4 bases, the J end by 8 bases, with 21 bases between. Study results and caveats: Reports described newly diagnosed patients as having lower baseline TCR diversity than healthy donors. Factors driving the repertoire differences, possibly disease activity or prior therapy, remain undefined.

Sequencing input: CD4+ T cells from blood. This TCR was sampled from a human donor with classical Hodgkin lymphoma. V usage is TRBV11-3 and J usage is TRBJ2-1; D call uncertain. The CDR3 protein is CASSSGSDSLVDEQFF. The CDR3 DNA follows: TGTGCCAGCAGCTCGGGCTCCGATTCCTTAGTCGATGAGCAGTTCTTC.